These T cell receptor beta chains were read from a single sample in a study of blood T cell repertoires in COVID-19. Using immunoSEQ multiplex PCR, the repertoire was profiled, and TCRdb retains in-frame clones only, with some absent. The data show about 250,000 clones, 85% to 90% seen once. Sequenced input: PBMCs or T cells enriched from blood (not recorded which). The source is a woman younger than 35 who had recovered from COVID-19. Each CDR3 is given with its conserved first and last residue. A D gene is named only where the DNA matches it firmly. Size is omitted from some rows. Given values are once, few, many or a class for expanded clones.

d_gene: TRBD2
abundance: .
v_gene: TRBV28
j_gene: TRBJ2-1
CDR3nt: TGTGCCAGCACCGACAAACGGCGGGGGGGCCTGAATGAGCAGTTCTTC
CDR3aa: CASTDKRRGGLNEQFF

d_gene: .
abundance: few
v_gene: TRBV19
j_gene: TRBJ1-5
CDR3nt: TGTGCCAGTAGTATCCTACAGGGAAGGAATCAGCCCCAGCATTTT
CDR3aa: CASSILQGRNQPQHF

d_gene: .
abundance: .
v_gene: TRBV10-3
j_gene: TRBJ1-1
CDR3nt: TGTGCCATCAGTGAATCGGGAGGGTACACTGAAGCTTTCTTT
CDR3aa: CAISESGGYTEAFF

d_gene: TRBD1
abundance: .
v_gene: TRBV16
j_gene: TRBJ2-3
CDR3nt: TGTGCCAGCAGCCATATCGACAGGGGCAAGACAGATACGCAGTATTTT
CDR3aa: CASSHIDRGKTDTQYF

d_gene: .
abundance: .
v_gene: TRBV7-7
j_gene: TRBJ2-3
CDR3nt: TGTGCTAGCAGCGCCACAGTGGGGGGGCTGATGGCAGATACGCAGTATTTT
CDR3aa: CASSATVGGLMADTQYF

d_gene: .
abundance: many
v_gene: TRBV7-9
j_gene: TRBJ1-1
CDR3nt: TGTGCCAGCAGCCGGCAGGACGAAGTGGGAGGAGAAGCTTTCTTT
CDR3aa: CASSRQDEVGGEAFF

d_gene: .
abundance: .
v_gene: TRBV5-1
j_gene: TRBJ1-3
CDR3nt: TGCGCCAGCAGCCCCACCGCCCAGGGAAGAAACACCATATATTTT
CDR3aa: CASSPTAQGRNTIYF

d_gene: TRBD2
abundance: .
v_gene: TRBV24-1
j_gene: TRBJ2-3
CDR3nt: TGTGCCCTCCCGGGCGGGGGGGTTGATACGCAGTATTTT
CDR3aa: CALPGGGVDTQYF

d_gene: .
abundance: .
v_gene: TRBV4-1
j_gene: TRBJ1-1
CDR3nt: TGCGCCAGCAGCCAAGCCGGGACATCGAACACTGAAGCTTTCTTT
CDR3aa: CASSQAGTSNTEAFF

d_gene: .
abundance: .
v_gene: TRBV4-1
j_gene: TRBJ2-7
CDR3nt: TGCGCCAGCAGCCAAGATTGGGGCGGATACTACGAGCAGTACTTC
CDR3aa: CASSQDWGGYYEQYF

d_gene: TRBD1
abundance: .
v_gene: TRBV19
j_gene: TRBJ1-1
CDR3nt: TGTGCCAGTAGTTCAGGACAGGGAGGAGGCACTGAAGCTTTCTTT
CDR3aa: CASSSGQGGGTEAFF

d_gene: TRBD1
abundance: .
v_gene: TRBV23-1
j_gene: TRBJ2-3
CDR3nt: TGCGCCAGCAGTCAATCCGGGACAGGGTACACAGATACGCAGTATTTT
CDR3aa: CASSQSGTGYTDTQYF